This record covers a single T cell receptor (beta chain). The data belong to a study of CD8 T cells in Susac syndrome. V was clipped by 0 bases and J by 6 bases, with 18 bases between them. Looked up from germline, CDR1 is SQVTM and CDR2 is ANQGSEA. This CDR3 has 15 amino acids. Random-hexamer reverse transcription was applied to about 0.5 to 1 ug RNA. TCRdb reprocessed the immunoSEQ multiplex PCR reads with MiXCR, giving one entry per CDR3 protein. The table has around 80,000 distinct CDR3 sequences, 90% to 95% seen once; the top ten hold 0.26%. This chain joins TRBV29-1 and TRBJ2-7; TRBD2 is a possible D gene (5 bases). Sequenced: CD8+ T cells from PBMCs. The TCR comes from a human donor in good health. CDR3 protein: CSVEDFRTGDREQYF. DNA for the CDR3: TGCAGCGTTGAAGATTTTCGGACCGGGGATCGCGAGCAGTACTTC.